Listed below are T cell receptor beta chains from one sample, sequenced in a study of technical replicates of blood from a handful of donors. The table came from immunoSEQ multiplex PCR; TCRdb's copy has only in-frame clones and leaves some out. The table includes 15,000 to 20,000 clones, around nine tenths detected once. The sample was PBMCs. Source of these receptors: a human donor in good health. The CDR3 runs from the conserved cysteine through the conserved F or W. The order of the fields is CDR3 protein, CDR3 DNA, J gene, D gene, V gene, clone size. A D gene is named only where the DNA matches it firmly. Clone size appears in some rows only: once, few, many, or a class for an expanded clone.

CASSIATGVPNEQFF,TGTGCCAGCAGTATCGCGACAGGGGTCCCAAATGAGCAGTTCTTC,TRBJ2-1,TRBD1,TRBV27,few
CASSIFGTSFWGLSGANVLTF,TGTGCCAGTAGTATCTTCGGGACTAGCTTTTGGGGGCTCTCTGGGGCCAACGTCCTGACTTTC,TRBJ2-6,TRBD2,TRBV19,NA
CASSAYGQVGTGELFF,TGTGCCAGCAGCGCCTATGGGCAGGTTGGGACCGGGGAGCTGTTTTTT,TRBJ2-2,NA,TRBV7-6,NA
CASSSRQGATGNTIYF,TGTGCCAGCAGCTCCAGACAGGGGGCTACTGGAAACACCATATATTTT,TRBJ1-3,TRBD1,TRBV7-9,NA
CASSQEWRANTEAFF,TGCGCCAGCAGCCAAGAGTGGAGGGCGAACACTGAAGCTTTCTTT,TRBJ1-1,NA,TRBV4-1,NA
CASSGTGATNEKLFF,TGTGCCAGCTCCGGGACAGGGGCAACTAATGAAAAACTGTTTTTT,TRBJ1-4,TRBD1,TRBV27,NA
CASSSVAFSYNEQFF,TGTGCCAGCAGTTCCGTAGCGTTCTCCTACAATGAGCAGTTCTTC,TRBJ2-1,NA,TRBV28,NA
CAWSVGQGIEAFF,TGTGCCTGGAGTGTTGGGCAGGGGATTGAAGCTTTCTTT,TRBJ1-1,NA,TRBV30,few
CASTPLPGETQYF,TGTGCCAGCACTCCACTCCCCGGGGAGACCCAGTACTTC,TRBJ2-5,NA,TRBV28,NA
CASSQDPRGTYEQYF,TGCGCCAGCAGCCAAGACCCCAGGGGTACCTACGAGCAGTACTTC,TRBJ2-7,NA,TRBV4-1,once
CASTVGQGSLEQYF,TGTGCCAGCACTGTCGGACAGGGAAGTCTCGAGCAGTACTTC,TRBJ2-7,TRBD1,TRBV28,NA
CASSENSGDYEQYF,TGTGCCAGCAGTGAAAATTCAGGGGATTACGAGCAGTACTTC,TRBJ2-7,NA,TRBV6-1,NA
CASSFAGGYYEQYF,TGTGCCAGCAGCTTCGCGGGGGGATACTACGAGCAGTACTTC,TRBJ2-7,TRBD2,TRBV27,NA
CASSHALLAASTDTQYF,TGTGCCAGCAGCCATGCCTTACTAGCGGCTAGCACAGATACGCAGTATTTT,TRBJ2-3,TRBD2,TRBV5-4,NA
CASRSSSGLADTQYF,TGTGCCAGCAGAAGCAGTTCAGGCTTGGCAGATACGCAGTATTTT,TRBJ2-3,NA,TRBV27,NA